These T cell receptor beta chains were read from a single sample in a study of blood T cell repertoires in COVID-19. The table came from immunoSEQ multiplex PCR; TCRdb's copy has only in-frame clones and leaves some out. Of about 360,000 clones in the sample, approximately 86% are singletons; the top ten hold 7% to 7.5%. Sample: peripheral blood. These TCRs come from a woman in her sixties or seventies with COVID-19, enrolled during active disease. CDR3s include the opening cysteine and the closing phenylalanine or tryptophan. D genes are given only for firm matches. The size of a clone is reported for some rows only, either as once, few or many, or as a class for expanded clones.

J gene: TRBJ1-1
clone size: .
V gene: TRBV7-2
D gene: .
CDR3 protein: CASSRQDTEAFF
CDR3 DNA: TGTGCCAGCAGCCGACAGGACACTGAAGCTTTCTTT

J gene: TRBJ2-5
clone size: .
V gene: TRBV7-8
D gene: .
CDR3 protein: CASSLVGGRETQYF
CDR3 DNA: TGTGCCAGCAGCTTAGTGGGGGGACGCGAGACCCAGTACTTC

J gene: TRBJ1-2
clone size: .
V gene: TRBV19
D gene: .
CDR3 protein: CASSRADNYGYTF
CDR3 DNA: TGTGCCAGTTCGAGGGCGGATAACTATGGCTACACCTTC

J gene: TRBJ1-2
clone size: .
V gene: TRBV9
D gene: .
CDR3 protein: CASSPQNAGGYTF
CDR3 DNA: TGTGCCAGCAGCCCCCAAAACGCAGGTGGCTACACCTTC

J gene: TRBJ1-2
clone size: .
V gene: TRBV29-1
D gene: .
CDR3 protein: CSGESGVGYDYTF
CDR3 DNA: TGCAGCGGAGAATCGGGGGTAGGCTATGACTACACCTTC

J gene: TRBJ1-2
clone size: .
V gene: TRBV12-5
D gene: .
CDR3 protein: CASGLVASGYTF
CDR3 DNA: TGTGCTAGTGGTTTGGTAGCAAGTGGCTACACCTTC

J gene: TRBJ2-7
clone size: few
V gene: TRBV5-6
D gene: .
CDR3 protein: CASSLTPASEQYF
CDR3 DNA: TGTGCCAGCAGCTTGACTCCCGCTTCCGAGCAGTACTTC

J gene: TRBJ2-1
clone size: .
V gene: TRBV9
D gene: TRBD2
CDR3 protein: CASSVGTSGGSYNEQFF
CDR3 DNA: TGTGCCAGCAGCGTAGGGACTAGCGGGGGATCCTACAATGAGCAGTTCTTC

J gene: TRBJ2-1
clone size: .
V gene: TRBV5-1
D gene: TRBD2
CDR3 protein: CASSSNSGGSYNEQFF
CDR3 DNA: TGCGCCAGCAGCTCAAATAGCGGGGGATCCTACAATGAGCAGTTCTTC

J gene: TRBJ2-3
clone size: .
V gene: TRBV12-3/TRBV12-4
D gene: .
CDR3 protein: CASSIQDSGTQYF
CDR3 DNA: TGTGCCAGCAGTATCCAGGACAGCGGTACGCAGTATTTT

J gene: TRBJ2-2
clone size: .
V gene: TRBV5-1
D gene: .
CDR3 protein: CASSPARGAGGELFF
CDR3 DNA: TGCGCCAGCAGCCCAGCCCGGGGGGCCGGCGGGGAGCTGTTTTTT

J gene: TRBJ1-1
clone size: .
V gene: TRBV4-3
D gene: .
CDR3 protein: CASSQDRYETEAFF
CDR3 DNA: TGCGCCAGCAGCCAAGATCGGTATGAAACTGAAGCTTTCTTT

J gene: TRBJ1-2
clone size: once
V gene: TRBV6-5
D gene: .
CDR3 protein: CASSHRSGYTF
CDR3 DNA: TGTGCCAGCAGTCACAGGAGTGGCTACACCTTC

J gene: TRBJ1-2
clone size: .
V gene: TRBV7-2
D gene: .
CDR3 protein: CASSSDSGTNYGYTF
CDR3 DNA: TGTGCCAGCAGCTCGGACAGTGGGACTAACTATGGCTACACCTTC

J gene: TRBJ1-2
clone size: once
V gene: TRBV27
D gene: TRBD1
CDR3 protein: CASSLSDRGHGYTF
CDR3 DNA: TGTGCCAGCAGTTTATCGGACAGGGGGCATGGCTACACCTTC

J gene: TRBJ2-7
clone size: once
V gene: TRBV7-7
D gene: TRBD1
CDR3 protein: CASSLDGRGSYEQYF
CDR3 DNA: TGTGCCAGCAGCTTAGATGGCAGGGGGAGCTACGAGCAGTACTTC

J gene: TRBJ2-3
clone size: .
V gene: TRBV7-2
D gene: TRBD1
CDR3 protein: CASRPQGYSTDTQYF
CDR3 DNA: TGTGCCAGCAGGCCACAGGGGTACAGCACAGATACGCAGTATTTT

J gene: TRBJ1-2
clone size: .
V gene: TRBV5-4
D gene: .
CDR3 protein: CASSLGGKYGYTF
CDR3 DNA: TGTGCCAGCAGCTTGGGAGGGAAATATGGCTACACCTTC

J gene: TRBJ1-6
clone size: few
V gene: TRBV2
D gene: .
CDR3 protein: CASRDDRDNSPLHF
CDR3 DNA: TGTGCCAGCAGGGATGACAGAGATAATTCACCCCTCCACTTT

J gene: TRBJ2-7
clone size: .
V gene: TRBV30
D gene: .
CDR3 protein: CAWSSPGTLTGHEQYF
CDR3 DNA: TGTGCCTGGAGTTCCCCCGGGACACTAACGGGCCACGAGCAGTACTTC

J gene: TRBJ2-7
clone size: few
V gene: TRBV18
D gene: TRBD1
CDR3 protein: CASSIGQVYEQYF
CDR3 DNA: TGTGCCAGCTCAATAGGACAGGTCTACGAGCAGTACTTC

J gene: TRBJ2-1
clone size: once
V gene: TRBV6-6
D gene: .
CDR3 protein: CASSLSTGKIHEQFF
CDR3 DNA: TGTGCCAGCAGCCTATCTACCGGGAAAATACATGAGCAGTTCTTC

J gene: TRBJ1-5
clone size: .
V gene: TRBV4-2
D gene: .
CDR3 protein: CASSQESGVWQPQHF
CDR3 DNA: TGTGCCAGCAGCCAAGAATCCGGGGTATGGCAGCCCCAGCATTTT

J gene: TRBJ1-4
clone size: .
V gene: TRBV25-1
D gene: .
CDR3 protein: CASSESRKLFF
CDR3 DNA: TGTGCCAGCAGTGAATCTCGGAAACTGTTTTTT

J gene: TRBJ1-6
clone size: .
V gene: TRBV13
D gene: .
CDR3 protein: CASHITGGGSYNSPLHF
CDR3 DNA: TGTGCCAGCCATATCACGGGGGGAGGCTCCTATAATTCACCCCTCCACTTT